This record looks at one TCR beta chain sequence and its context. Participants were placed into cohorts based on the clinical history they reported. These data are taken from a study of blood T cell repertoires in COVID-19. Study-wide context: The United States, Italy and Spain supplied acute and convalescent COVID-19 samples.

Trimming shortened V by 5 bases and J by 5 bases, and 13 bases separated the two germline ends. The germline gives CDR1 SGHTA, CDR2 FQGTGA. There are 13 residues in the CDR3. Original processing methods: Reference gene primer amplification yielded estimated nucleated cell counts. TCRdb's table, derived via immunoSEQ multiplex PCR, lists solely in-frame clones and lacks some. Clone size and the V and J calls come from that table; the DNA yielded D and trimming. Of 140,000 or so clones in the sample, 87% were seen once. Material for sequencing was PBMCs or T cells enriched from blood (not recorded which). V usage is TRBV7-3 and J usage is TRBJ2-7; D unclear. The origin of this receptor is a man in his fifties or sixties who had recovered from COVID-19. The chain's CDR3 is CASSIRQVHEQYF. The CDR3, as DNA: TGTGCCAGCAGCATAAGACAAGTCCACGAGCAGTACTTC.